These 5 T cell receptor beta chains originate from one sample sequenced in a study of blood T cell repertoires in COVID-19. Generated by immunoSEQ multiplex PCR, the TCRdb table keeps only in-frame clones and is missing some. Among about 500,000 clones listed, 80% to 90% were seen once. The sequenced sample was peripheral blood. These receptors all come from a man younger than 35 with COVID-19, enrolled during active disease.

This sequence joins TRBV30 and TRBJ1-1, with a possible D match to TRBD1 (6 bases). The germline gives CDR1 GTSNPN, CDR2 SVGIG (reference sequence). The V end lost 0 bases, the J end lost 1 base, and 9 bases lay between the germline ends. CDR3 length equals 14 residues. The chain's CDR3 is CAWSVGTPNTEAFF. The CDR3 DNA sequence: TGTGCCTGGAGTGTAGGGACACCGAACACTGAAGCTTTCTTT.

The chain employs TRBV19 and TRBJ1-1, with 9 bases that match TRBD1. Per the germline V gene, CDR1 is LNHDA and CDR2 is SQIVND (reference sequence). The ends lost 8 bases at V and 5 bases at J; junction bases unmatched: 3. The CDR3 runs to 12 residues. In nucleotides, the CDR3 is TGTGCCAGTGCGGACAGGGGTACTGAAGCTTTCTTT. Protein product: CASADRGTEAFF.

J is TRBJ2-5 and V is TRBV5-4; no definite D call. Trimming cost V 1 base and J 3 bases, with 7 bases left between them. CDR1 SGHNT and CDR2 YYREEE come from the germline V gene (reference sequence). The CDR3 contains 13 residues. CDR3 bases: TGTGCCAGCAGCTTGTGGCAGGAAGAGACCCAGTACTTC. Its protein product is CASSLWQEETQYF.

The chain has TRBV5-1 and TRBJ2-1; D possibly corresponds to TRBD1 (6 bases). CDR1 and CDR2 (germline): SGHRS, YFSETQ. The length of the CDR3 is 15 residues. The V gene lost 4 bases and the J gene lost 7 bases, with 18 bases spanning the gap. CDR3 region: CASSPLTGQLNEQFF. As DNA, the CDR3 is TGCGCCAGCAGCCCGCTGACAGGTCAGCTAAATGAGCAGTTCTTC. Combining the CDR3 with reference TRBV5-1 and TRBJ2-1 gives the whole variable domain KAGVTQTPRYLIKTRGQQVTLSCSPISGHRSVSWYQQTPGQGLQFLFEYFSETQRNKGNFPGRFSGRQFSNSRSEMNVSTLELGDSALYLCASSPLTGQLNEQFFGPGTRLTVL.

The chain employs TRBV4-2 and TRBJ1-5; D is uncertain. CDR1 LGHNA and CDR2 YNFKEQ come from the germline V gene. The CDR3 loop spans 15 amino acids. Trimming pared 0 bases from V and 0 bases from J, leaving 6 bases between. The CDR3 spells CASSQDAVSNQPQHF. Here the CDR3 DNA reads TGTGCCAGCAGCCAAGATGCGGTTAGCAATCAGCCCCAGCATTTT.